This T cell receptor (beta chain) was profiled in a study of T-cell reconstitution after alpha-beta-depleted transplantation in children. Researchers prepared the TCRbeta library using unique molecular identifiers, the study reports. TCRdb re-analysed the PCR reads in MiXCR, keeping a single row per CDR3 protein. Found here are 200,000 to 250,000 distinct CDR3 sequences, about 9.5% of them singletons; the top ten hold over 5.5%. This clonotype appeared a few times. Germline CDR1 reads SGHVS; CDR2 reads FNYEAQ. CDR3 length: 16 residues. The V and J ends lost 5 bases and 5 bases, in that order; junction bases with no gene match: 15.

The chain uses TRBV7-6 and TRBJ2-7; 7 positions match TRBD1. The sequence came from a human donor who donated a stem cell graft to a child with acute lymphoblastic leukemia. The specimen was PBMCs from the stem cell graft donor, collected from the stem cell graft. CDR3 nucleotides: TGTGCCAGCAGCCCTCGAGTTCGACAGGGTAACAACGAGCAGTACTTC. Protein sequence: CASSPRVRQGNNEQYF.